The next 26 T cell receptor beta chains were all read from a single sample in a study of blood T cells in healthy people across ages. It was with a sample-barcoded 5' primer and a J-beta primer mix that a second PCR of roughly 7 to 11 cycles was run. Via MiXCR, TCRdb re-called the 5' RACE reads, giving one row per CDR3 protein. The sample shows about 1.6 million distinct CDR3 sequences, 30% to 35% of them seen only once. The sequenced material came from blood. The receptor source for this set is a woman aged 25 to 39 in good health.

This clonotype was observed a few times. The CDR3 protein is CASTGQGANEQFF. The CDR3 region has the DNA TGTGCCAGCACGGGACAGGGGGCAAATGAGCAGTTCTTC. This chain connects TRBV6-5 to TRBJ2-1, with TRBD1 matching over 12 bases. The CDR3 runs to 13 residues. Germline V gene lookup returns CDR1 MNHEY and CDR2 SVGAGI. The V and J ends lost 7 bases and 7 bases, in that order; junction bases with no gene match: 2.

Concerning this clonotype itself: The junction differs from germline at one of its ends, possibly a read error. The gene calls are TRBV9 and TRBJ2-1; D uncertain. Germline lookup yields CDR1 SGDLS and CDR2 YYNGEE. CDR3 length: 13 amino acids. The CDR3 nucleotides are TGTGCCAGCAGCGTAGGCCCTGCGAATGAGCAGGTCTTC. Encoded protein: CASSVGPANEQVF.

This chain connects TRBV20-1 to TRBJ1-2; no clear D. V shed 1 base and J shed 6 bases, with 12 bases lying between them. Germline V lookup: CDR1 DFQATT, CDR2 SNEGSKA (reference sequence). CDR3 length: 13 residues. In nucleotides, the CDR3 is TGCAGTGCTAGAGGGCAAGGAACGGATGGCTACACCTTC. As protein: CSARGQGTDGYTF.

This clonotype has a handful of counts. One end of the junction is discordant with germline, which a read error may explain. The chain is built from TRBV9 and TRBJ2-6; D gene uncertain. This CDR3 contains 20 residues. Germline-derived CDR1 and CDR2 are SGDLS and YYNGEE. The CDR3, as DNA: TGTGCCAACAGCAGAAACGACGTACAGAGTGTCTTCTCTGGGGCCAACGTCCTGACTTTC. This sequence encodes CANSRNDVQSVFSGANVLTF.

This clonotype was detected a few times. The CDR3 coding sequence is TGTGCCAGCAGCAAGGGACTAGCGGGAGGGCCTGTGTTCTTC. It yields the protein CASSKGLAGGPVFF. The chain links TRBV7-2 to TRBJ2-1; 16 nucleotides align to TRBD2. CDR1 is SGHTA, CDR2 FQGNSA, per germline. The CDR3 is made up of 14 amino acids. Trimming took 5 bases from V and 15 from J; bases not matched to a gene: 7.

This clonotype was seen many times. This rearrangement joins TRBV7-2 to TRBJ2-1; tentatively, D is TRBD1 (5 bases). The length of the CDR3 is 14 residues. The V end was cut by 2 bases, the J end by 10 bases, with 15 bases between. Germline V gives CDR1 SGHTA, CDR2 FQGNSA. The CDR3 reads CASSLSREWGEQFF. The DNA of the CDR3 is TGTGCCAGCAGCTTATCCAGGGAATGGGGCGAGCAGTTCTTC.

CDR3 loop: CASSSQTPGEGANVLTF. The CDR3 nucleotides read TGTGCCAGCAGCTCACAGACCCCAGGCGAAGGGGCCAACGTCCTGACTTTC. The chain recombines TRBV7-9 with TRBJ2-6; D not resolved. This CDR3 is built from 17 residues. The germline V and J ends were trimmed by 4 bases and 4 bases, with 17 bases remaining between them. Germline values: CDR1 SEHNR, CDR2 FQNEAQ (reference sequence).

The CDR3 DNA reads as TGTGCCAGCAGTCGACCGGGACTAGAGGGGTTTGAGCAGTACTTC. It translates to CASSRPGLEGFEQYF. V usage is TRBV28 and J usage is TRBJ2-7, with 8 bases aligning to TRBD2. This CDR3 has 15 amino acids. Looked up from germline, CDR1 is MDHEN and CDR2 is SYDVKM. Unmatched junction bases numbered 13, after V lost 5 bases and J lost 7 bases.

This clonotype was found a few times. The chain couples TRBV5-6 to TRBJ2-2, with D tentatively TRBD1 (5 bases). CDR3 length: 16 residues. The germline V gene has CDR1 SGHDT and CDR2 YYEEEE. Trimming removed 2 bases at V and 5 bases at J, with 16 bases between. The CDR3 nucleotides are TGTGCCAGCAGCTTTCGCAGGGTTGGGGATACCGGGGAGCTGTTTTTT. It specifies CASSFRRVGDTGELFF.

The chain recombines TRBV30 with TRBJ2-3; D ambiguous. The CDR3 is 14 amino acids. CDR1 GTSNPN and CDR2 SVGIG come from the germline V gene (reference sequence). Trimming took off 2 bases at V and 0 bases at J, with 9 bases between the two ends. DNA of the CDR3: TGTGCCTGGAGTCGAATCAGAAGCACAGATACGCAGTATTTT. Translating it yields CAWSRIRSTDTQYF.

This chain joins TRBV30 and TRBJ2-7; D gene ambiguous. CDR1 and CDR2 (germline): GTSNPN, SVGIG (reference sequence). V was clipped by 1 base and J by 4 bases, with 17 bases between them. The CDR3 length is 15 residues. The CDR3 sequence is CAWSDKSGPSYEQYF. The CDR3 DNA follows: TGTGCCTGGAGTGACAAATCAGGTCCTTCATACGAGCAGTACTTC.

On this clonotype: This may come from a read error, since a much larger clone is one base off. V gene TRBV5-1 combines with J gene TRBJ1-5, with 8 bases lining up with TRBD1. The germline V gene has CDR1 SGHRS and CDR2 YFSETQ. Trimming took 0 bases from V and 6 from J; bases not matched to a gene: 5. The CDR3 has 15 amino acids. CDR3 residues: CASSLEDRDRQPQHF. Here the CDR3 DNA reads TGCGCCAGCAGCTTGGAGGACAGGGACCGTCAGCCCCAGCATTTT.

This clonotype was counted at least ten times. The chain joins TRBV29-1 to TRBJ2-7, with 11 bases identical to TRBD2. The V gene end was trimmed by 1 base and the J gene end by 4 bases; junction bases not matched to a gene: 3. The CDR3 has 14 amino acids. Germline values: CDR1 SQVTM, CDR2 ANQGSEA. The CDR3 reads CSVEAGTSGYEQYF. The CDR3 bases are TGCAGCGTTGAAGCCGGGACTAGCGGATACGAGCAGTACTTC.

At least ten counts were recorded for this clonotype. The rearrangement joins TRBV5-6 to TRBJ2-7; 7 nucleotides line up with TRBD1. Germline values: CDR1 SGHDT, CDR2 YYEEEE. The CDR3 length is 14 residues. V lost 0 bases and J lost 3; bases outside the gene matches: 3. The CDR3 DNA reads TGTGCCAGCAGCTTGGGACAGGGTAACTACGAGCAGTACTTC. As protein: CASSLGQGNYEQYF.

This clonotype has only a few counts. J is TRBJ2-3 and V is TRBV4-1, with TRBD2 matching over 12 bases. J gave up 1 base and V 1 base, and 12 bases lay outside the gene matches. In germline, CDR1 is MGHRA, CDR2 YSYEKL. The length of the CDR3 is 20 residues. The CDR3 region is CASSQVVTLAGGPGTDTQYF. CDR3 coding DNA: TGCGCCAGCAGCCAAGTAGTAACCCTAGCGGGGGGGCCCGGCACAGATACGCAGTATTTT.

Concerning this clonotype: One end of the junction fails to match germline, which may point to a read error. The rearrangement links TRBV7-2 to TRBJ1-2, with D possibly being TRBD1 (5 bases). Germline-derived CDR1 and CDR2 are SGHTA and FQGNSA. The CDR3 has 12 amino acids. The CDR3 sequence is CASSLQGYGHTF. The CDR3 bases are TGTGCCAGCAGCTTACAGGGTTATGGCCACACCTTC.

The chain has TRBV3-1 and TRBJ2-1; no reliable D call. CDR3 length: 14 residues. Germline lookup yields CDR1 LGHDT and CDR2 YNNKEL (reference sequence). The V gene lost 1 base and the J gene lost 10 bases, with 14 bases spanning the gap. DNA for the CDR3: TGTGCCAGCAGCCAAGGATCCTCCCCCGTCGAGCAGTTCTTC. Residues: CASSQGSSPVEQFF.

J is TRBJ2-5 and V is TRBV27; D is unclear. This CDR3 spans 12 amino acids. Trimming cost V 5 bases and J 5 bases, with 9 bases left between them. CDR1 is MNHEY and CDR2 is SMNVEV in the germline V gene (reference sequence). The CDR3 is CASSDLFETQYF. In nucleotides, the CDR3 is TGTGCCAGCAGTGACTTGTTTGAGACCCAGTACTTC.

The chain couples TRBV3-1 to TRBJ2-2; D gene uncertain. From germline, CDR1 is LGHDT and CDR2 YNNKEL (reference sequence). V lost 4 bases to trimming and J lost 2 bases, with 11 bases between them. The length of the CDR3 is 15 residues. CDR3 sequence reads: CASSPFGFNTGELFF. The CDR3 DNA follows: TGTGCCAGCAGCCCATTCGGGTTTAACACCGGGGAGCTGTTTTTT.

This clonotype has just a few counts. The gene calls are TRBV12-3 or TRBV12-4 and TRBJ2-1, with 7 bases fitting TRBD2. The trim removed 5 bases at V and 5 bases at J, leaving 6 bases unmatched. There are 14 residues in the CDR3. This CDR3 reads CASSSPSGNNEQFF. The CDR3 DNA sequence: TGTGCCAGCAGTAGCCCCAGCGGGAACAATGAGCAGTTCTTC.

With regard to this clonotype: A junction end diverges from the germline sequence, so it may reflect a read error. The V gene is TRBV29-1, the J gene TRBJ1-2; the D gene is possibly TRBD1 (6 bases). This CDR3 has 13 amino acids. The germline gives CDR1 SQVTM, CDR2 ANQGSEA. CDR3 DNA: TGCAGCGTTGAAGACAGGGGCGGCTATGGCCACACCTTC. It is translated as CSVEDRGGYGHTF.

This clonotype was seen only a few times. CDR3 DNA: TGCGCCAGCAGCGTATCCGGCACAAACACAGATACGCAGTATTTT. It encodes CASSVSGTNTDTQYF. J is TRBJ2-3 and V is TRBV5-1; unclear D gene. V shed 4 bases and J shed 2 bases, with 14 bases lying between them. CDR1 is SGHRS, CDR2 YFSETQ, per germline. The CDR3 has 15 amino acids. Full variable domain (outside the CDR3, taken from reference TRBV5-1 and TRBJ2-3): KAGVTQTPRYLIKTRGQQVTLSCSPISGHRSVSWYQQTPGQGLQFLFEYFSETQRNKGNFPGRFSGRQFSNSRSEMNVSTLELGDSALYLCASSVSGTNTDTQYFGPGTRLTVL.

The CDR3 DNA reads TGTGCCACCAGCAGAAACAGCCTAACAGGGAGCGGGACTAGCCCCTACGAGCAGTACTTC. Its protein product is CATSRNSLTGSGTSPYEQYF. The rearrangement joins TRBV15 to TRBJ2-7, with 9 bases fitting TRBD2. J was trimmed by 2 bases and V by 2 bases; bases with no gene match: 19. Germline CDR1 is LNHNV and CDR2 is YYDKDF (reference sequence). This CDR3 region has 20 residues.

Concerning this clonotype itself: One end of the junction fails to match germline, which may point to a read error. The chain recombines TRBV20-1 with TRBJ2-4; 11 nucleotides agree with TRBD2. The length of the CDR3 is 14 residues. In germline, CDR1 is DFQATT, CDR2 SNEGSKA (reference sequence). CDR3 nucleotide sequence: TGCGGTGCTAGAGATTCACTAGCGGGAGCAAAGCAGTACTTC. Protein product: CGARDSLAGAKQYF.

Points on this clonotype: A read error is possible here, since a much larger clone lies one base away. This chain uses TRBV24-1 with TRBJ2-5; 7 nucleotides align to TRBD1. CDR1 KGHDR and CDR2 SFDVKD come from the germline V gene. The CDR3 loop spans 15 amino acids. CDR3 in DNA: TGTGCCACCAGTGATCCGGGACAGTACCAAGACACCCAGTACTTC. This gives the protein CATSDPGQYQDTQYF.

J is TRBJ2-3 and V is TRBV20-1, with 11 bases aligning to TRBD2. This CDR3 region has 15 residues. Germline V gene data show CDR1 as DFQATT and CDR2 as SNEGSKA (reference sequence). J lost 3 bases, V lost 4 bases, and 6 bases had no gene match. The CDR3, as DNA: TGCAGTGCTACCTCTAGCGGGAGGTTGACAGATACGCAGTATTTT. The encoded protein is CSATSSGRLTDTQYF.